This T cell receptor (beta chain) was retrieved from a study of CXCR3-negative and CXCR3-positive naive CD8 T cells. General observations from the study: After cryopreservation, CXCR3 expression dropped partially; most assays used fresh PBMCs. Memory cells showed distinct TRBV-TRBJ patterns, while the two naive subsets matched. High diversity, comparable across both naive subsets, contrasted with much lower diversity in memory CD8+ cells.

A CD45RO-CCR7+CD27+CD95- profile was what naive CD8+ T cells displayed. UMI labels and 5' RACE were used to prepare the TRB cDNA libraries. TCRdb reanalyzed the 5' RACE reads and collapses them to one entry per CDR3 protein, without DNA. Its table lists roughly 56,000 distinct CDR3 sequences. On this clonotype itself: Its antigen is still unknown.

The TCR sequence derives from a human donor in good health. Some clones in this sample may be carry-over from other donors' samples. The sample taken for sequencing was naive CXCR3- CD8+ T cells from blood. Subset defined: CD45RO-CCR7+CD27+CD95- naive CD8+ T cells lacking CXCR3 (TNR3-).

CDR3 region: CASSPEVGEAFF. The V and J genes are TRBV7-2 and TRBJ1-1. The CDR3 loop spans 12 amino acids. Germline CDR1 and CDR2: SGHTA and FQGNSA. The whole variable domain, filled in from reference TRBV7-2 and TRBJ1-1, reads GAGVSQSPSNKVTEKGKDVELRCDPISGHTALYWYRQSLGQGLEFLIYFQGNSAPDKSGLPSDRFSAERTGGSVSTLTIQRTQQEDSAVYLCASSPEVGEAFFGQGTRLTVV.